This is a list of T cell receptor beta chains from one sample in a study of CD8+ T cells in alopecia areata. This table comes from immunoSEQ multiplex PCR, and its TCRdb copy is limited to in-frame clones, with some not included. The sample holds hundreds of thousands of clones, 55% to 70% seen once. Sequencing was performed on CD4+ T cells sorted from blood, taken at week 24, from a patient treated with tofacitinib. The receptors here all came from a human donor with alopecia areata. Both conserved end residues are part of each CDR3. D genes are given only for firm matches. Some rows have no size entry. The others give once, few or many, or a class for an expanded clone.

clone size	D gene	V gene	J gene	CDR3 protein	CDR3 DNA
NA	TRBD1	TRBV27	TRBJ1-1	CASRGTVLTEAFF	TGTGCCAGCCGTGGGACAGTTCTCACTGAAGCTTTCTTT
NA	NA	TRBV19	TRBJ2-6	CASGPESGGANVLTF	TGTGCCAGTGGGCCGGAATCGGGAGGGGCCAACGTCCTGACTTTC
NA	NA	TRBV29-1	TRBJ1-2	CSVDGANYGYTF	TGCAGCGTTGACGGTGCTAACTATGGCTACACCTTC
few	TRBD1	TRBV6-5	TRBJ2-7	CASSSPGTGSYEQYF	TGTGCCAGCAGTTCCCCCGGGACAGGCTCCTACGAGCAGTACTTC
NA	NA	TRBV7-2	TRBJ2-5	CASSLGGSQETQYF	TGTGCCAGCAGCTTAGGCGGCAGCCAAGAGACCCAGTACTTC
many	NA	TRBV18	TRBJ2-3	CASSSLSDTQYF	TGTGCCAGCTCATCTCTATCAGATACGCAGTATTTT
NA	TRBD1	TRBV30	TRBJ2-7	CAWSSDRGREQYF	TGTGCCTGGAGTTCTGACAGGGGCAGAGAGCAGTACTTC
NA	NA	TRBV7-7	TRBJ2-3	CASSFTAADTQYF	TGTGCTAGCAGCTTTACGGCAGCAGATACGCAGTATTTT
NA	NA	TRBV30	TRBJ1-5	CAWSVGSNQPQHF	TGTGCCTGGAGTGTAGGTAGCAATCAGCCCCAGCATTTT
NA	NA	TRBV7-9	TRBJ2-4	CASSLEGFIQYF	TGTGCCAGCAGCTTAGAGGGATTCATTCAGTACTTC
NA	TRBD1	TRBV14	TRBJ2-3	CASSPDGDSSAQYF	TGTGCCAGCAGCCCGGACGGGGACAGCAGCGCGCAGTATTTT
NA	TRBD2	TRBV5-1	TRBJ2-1	CASSLAGGPRIEQFF	TGCGCCAGCAGCCTCGCGGGAGGGCCCAGGATCGAGCAGTTCTTC
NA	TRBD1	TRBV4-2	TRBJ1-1	CASSQSGWGTGRAFF	TGTGCCAGCAGCCAAAGCGGCTGGGGGACAGGGAGAGCTTTCTTT
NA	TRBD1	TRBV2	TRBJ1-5	CASSGGTGGYQPQHF	TGTGCCAGCAGTGGGGGGACAGGGGGCTATCAGCCCCAGCATTTT
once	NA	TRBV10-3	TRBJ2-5	CAISEIEETQYF	TGTGCCATCAGTGAAATTGAAGAGACCCAGTACTTC
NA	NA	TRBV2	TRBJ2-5	CASNRVGETQYF	TGTGCCAGCAACAGGGTAGGAGAGACCCAGTACTTC
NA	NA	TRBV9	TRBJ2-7	CASTHLNRGLSGAEQYF	TGTGCCAGCACTCATCTTAACAGGGGACTCAGCGGGGCCGAGCAGTACTTC
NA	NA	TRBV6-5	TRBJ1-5	CASSSGVGQPQHF	TGTGCCAGCAGTTCCGGGGTAGGCCAGCCCCAGCATTTT
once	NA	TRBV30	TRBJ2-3	CAWSVPPGGIRLADTQYF	TGTGCCTGGAGTGTCCCTCCTGGGGGGATCCGTCTTGCAGATACGCAGTATTTT
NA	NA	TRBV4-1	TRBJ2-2	CASTPGGNTGELFF	TGCGCCAGCACCCCCGGGGGAAACACCGGGGAGCTGTTTTTT
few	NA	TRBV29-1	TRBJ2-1	CSVEDGRGADEQFF	TGCAGCGTTGAAGATGGTCGGGGGGCTGATGAGCAGTTCTTC
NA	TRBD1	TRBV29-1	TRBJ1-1	CSTGQGRGTEAFF	TGCAGCACGGGACAGGGTCGCGGCACTGAAGCTTTCTTT
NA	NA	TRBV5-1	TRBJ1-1	CASGPGGGTEAFF	TGCGCCAGCGGACCGGGGGGCGGGACTGAAGCTTTCTTT
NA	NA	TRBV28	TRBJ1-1	CASSRGPVATEAFF	TGTGCCAGCAGTCGGGGCCCCGTGGCCACTGAAGCTTTCTTT
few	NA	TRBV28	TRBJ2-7	CASRVGGSSSYEQYF	TGTGCCAGCAGAGTCGGTGGATCGAGCTCCTACGAGCAGTACTTC
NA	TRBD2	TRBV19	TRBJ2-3	CATKGLAEIDTQYF	TGTGCCACCAAGGGACTAGCGGAGATTGATACGCAGTATTTT
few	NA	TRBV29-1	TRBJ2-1	CSVDGHNEQFF	TGCAGCGTTGATGGGCACAATGAGCAGTTCTTC
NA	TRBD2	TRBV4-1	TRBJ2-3	CASSRLSGGTDTQYF	TGCGCCAGCAGCCGGCTAAGCGGGGGGACAGATACGCAGTATTTT
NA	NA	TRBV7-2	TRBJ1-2	CASSLAHKGNYGYTF	TGTGCCAGCAGCTTAGCCCATAAGGGTAACTATGGCTACACCTTC
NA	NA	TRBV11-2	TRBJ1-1	CASSLTDTEAFF	TGTGCCAGCAGCTTAACGGACACTGAAGCTTTCTTT
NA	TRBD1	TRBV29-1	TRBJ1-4	CSVRGLLSGEKLFF	TGCAGCGTGAGGGGGCTTCTATCGGGCGAAAAACTGTTTTTT
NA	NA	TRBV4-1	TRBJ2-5	CASSQDRAAETQYF	TGCGCCAGCAGCCAAGATCGGGCAGCCGAGACCCAGTACTTC
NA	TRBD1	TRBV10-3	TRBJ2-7	CAISDPGTGGEKQYF	TGTGCCATCAGTGATCCCGGGACAGGGGGCGAAAAGCAGTACTTC
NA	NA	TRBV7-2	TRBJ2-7	CASSRTTYEQYF	TGTGCCAGCAGCCGGACTACCTACGAGCAGTACTTC
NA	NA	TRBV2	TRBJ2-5	CASSAGLGGRVQETQYF	TGTGCCAGCAGTGCTGGACTAGGGGGCCGCGTCCAAGAGACCCAGTACTTC
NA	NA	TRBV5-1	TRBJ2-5	CASSFADSGQETQYF	TGCGCCAGCAGCTTCGCGGACAGTGGTCAAGAGACCCAGTACTTC
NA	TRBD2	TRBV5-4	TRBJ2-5	CASSGGLAEETQYF	TGTGCCAGCAGCGGCGGACTAGCGGAAGAGACCCAGTACTTC
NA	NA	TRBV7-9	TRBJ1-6	CASSLERSPLHF	TGTGCCAGCAGCTTAGAACGATCACCCCTCCACTTT
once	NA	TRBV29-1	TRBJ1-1	CSVPGGAGTEAFF	TGCAGCGTCCCCGGGGGCGCGGGCACTGAAGCTTTCTTT
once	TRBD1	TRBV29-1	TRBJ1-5	CSVGQGYQPQHF	TGCAGCGTTGGACAGGGCTATCAGCCCCAGCATTTT
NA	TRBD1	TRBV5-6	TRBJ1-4	CASSLMRNTGQLF	TGTGCCAGCAGCTTAATGCGGAACACGGGACAGCTTTTT
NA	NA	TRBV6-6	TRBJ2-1	CASTRVDNEQFF	TGTGCCAGCACCCGAGTAGACAATGAGCAGTTCTTC
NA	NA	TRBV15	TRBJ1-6	CATSREANGNSPLHF	TGTGCCACCAGCAGAGAAGCCAACGGAAATTCACCCCTCCACTTT
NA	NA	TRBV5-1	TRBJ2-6	CASSLELSGANVLTF	TGCGCCAGCAGCTTGGAGCTCTCTGGGGCCAACGTCCTGACTTTC
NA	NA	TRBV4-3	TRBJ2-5	CASSQERAKGETQYF	TGCGCCAGCAGCCAAGAGAGGGCGAAGGGAGAGACCCAGTACTTC
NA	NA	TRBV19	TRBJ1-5	CASSILGNQPQHF	TGTGCCAGTAGTATTCTGGGGAATCAGCCCCAGCATTTT
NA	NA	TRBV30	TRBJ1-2	CAWSPDYGYTF	TGTGCCTGGAGTCCGGATTATGGCTACACCTTC
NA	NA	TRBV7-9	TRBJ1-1	CASSLYGDTGPVEAFF	TGTGCCAGCAGCTTATATGGGGATACAGGGCCTGTCGAAGCTTTCTTT
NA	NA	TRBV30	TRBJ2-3	CAWSNRADTQYF	TGTGCCTGGAGTAACAGGGCAGATACGCAGTATTTT
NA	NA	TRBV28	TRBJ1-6	CASSSYNSPLHF	TGTGCCAGCAGTTCTTATAATTCACCCCTCCACTTT
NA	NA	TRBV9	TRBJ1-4	CASSVMGEGEKLFF	TGTGCCAGCAGCGTAATGGGCGAGGGTGAAAAACTGTTTTTT
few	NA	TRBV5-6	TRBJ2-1	CASSLDPRDSNEQFF	TGTGCCAGCAGCTTGGACCCCCGGGACTCCAATGAGCAGTTCTTC
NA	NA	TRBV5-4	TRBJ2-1	CASTGGGGTYNEQFF	TGTGCCAGCACCGGCGGCGGGGGCACCTACAATGAGCAGTTCTTC
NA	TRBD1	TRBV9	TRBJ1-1	CASSVGQGGTEAFF	TGTGCCAGCAGCGTAGGACAGGGAGGGACTGAAGCTTTCTTT
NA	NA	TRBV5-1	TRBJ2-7	CASSDLRGRGYEQYF	TGCGCCAGCAGCGACCTAAGGGGCAGGGGTTACGAGCAGTACTTC
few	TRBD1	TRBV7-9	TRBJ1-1	CASQTGDFNTEAFF	TGTGCCAGCCAGACAGGGGATTTTAACACTGAAGCTTTCTTT
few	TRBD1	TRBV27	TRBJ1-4	CASSRDRGAQGKLFF	TGTGCCAGCAGTCGGGACAGGGGGGCGCAGGGAAAACTGTTTTTT
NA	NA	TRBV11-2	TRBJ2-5	CASSPRAVLATQYF	TGTGCCAGCAGCCCGAGGGCCGTCCTCGCGACCCAGTACTTC
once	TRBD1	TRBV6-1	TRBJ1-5	CASSNRGSQPQHF	TGTGCCAGCAGCAACAGGGGAAGTCAGCCCCAGCATTTT